This T cell receptor (beta chain) was found in a study of blood T cells in healthy people across ages. V lost 2 bases, J lost 5 bases, and 10 bases lay in between. CDR3 length: 13 residues. The germline CDR1 and CDR2 sequences are MNHEY and SMNVEV (reference sequence). General study points: Older age coincided with a roughly linear decline in TCR beta diversity per million T cells.

Alongside a J-beta primer mix, a sample-barcoded 5' primer served in a second PCR lasting 7 to 11 cycles. CDR3-containing paired-end reads numbered at least 2.5 million in each sample. MiXCR, applied by TCRdb to the 5' RACE reads, yields one record per CDR3 protein. The sample lists roughly 730,000 distinct CDR3 sequences, just over 55% occurring once. This clonotype showed up just a few times. Its antigen is as yet unknown. The specimen was blood. This clonotype was obtained from a man aged 35 to 55 in good health. V gene TRBV27 combines with J gene TRBJ2-7, with D perhaps matching TRBD2 (5 bases). The CDR3 nucleotides are TGTGCCAGCAGTTTACTAGCTACCAACGAGCAGTACTTC. It translates to CASSLLATNEQYF.